One sample yielded the 16 T cell receptor beta chains listed below, sequenced in a study of blood T cell repertoires in COVID-19. Here immunoSEQ multiplex PCR was the method, and the copy in TCRdb shows in-frame clones only, minus some. The data show roughly 120,000 clones, roughly 85% seen once. Sample: peripheral blood. These receptors were taken from a man older than 75 with acute or convalescent COVID-19.

The V gene is TRBV6-5, the J gene TRBJ1-4, with 9 positions matching TRBD1. J was trimmed by 6 bases and V by 0 bases; bases with no gene match: 5. The CDR3 loop spans 16 amino acids. Germline CDR1 reads MNHEY; CDR2 reads SVGAGI. CDR3 residues: CASSYSGTGTYEKLFF. For the CDR3, the DNA is TGTGCCAGCAGTTACTCCGGGACAGGGACATATGAAAAACTGTTTTTT.

This chain uses TRBV18 with TRBJ2-3; a weak D match, TRBD1 (7 bases). The CDR3 totals 14 residues. CDR1 KGHSH and CDR2 LQKENI come from the germline V gene. Trimming shortened V by 3 bases and J by 7 bases, and 14 bases separated the two germline ends. CDR3 coding DNA: TGTGCCAGCTCACCTCAGGGGGGCACGAATACGCAGTATTTT. Protein sequence: CASSPQGGTNTQYF.

The V gene is TRBV6-4, the J gene TRBJ2-1; 11 bases are a match to TRBD2. The V gene end was trimmed by 5 bases and the J gene end by 4 bases; junction bases not matched to a gene: 4. CDR3 length equals 15 residues. CDR1 and CDR2 from the germline V gene are MRHNA and SNTAGT. The CDR3 region is CASSPLAGAYNEQFF. The CDR3, as DNA: TGTGCCAGCAGTCCACTAGCGGGGGCGTACAATGAGCAGTTCTTC.

This clone was seen only once. The rearrangement joins TRBV7-3 to TRBJ2-3, with 16 nucleotides matching TRBD2. CDR1 and CDR2 from the germline V gene are SGHTA and FQGTGA. The CDR3 spans 19 residues. Trimming removed 5 bases from V and 6 bases from J; junction bases left unmatched: 14. The CDR3 is CASSPRQGTSGRAGDTQYF. For the CDR3, the DNA is TGTGCCAGCAGCCCCCGCCAGGGGACTAGCGGGAGGGCCGGGGATACGCAGTATTTT.

CDR3 nucleotide sequence: TGTGCCAGCAGCTATAGCGGGGGGACAGATACGCAGTATTTT. Residues: CASSYSGGTDTQYF. The rearrangement links TRBV7-3 to TRBJ2-3, with TRBD2 matching 10 bases. CDR1 is SGHTA, CDR2 FQGTGA, per germline. This CDR3 is built from 14 residues. V lost 4 bases, J lost 3 bases, and 1 base stayed unmatched.

The chain has TRBV5-1 and TRBJ1-4; D is possibly TRBD1 (6 bases). The CDR3 extends over 16 amino acids. V lost 5 bases to trimming and J lost 2 bases, with 16 bases between them. The germline CDR1 and CDR2 sequences are SGHRS and YFSETQ. For the CDR3, the DNA is TGCGCCAGCAGTCCAAGGGCCGACAGGACTAATGAAAAACTGTTTTTT. Translation: CASSPRADRTNEKLFF.

The chain carries TRBV19 and TRBJ1-2, with 7 positions matching TRBD1. In germline, CDR1 is LNHDA, CDR2 SQIVND (reference sequence). The CDR3 runs to 15 residues. The ends lost 3 bases at V and 5 bases at J; junction bases unmatched: 9. The DNA for the CDR3 is TGTGCCAGTAGTATGGAGGGACAGAGTTTATATGGCTACACCTTC. Translating it yields CASSMEGQSLYGYTF.

The table lists this clone with a few counts. This rearrangement joins TRBV5-6 to TRBJ1-1; D is possibly TRBD1 (5 bases). The length of the CDR3 is 13 residues. Trimming removed 4 bases from V and 7 bases from J, with 14 bases in between. Germline loops: CDR1 SGHDT, CDR2 YYEEEE. The CDR3 reads CASSPGFVFEAFF. DNA for the CDR3: TGTGCCAGCAGCCCAGGGTTTGTGTTTGAAGCTTTCTTT.

This chain connects TRBV18 to TRBJ2-1, with 7 bases fitting TRBD1. Germline-derived CDR1 and CDR2 are KGHSH and LQKENI. The CDR3 is 15 residues long. Losses at the gene ends were 0 bases for V and 4 bases for J; bases not matched to a gene: 3. The CDR3 DNA sequence: TGTGCCAGCTCACCACCGGGACAGATTTACAATGAGCAGTTCTTC. Translation: CASSPPGQIYNEQFF. Full variable domain (missing parts from reference TRBV18 and TRBJ2-1): NAGVMQNPRHLVRRRGQEARLRCSPMKGHSHVYWYRQLPEEGLKFMVYLQKENIIDESGMPKERFSAEFPKEGPSILRIQQVVRGDSAAYFCASSPPGQIYNEQFFGPGTRLTVL.

V is TRBV18 and J is TRBJ1-2; 7 nucleotides line up with TRBD1. Per germline, CDR1 KGHSH and CDR2 LQKENI. The CDR3 sequence is 14 residues long. V lost 6 bases to trimming and J lost 8 bases; unmatched junction nucleotides: 12. CDR3 sequence: CASSGDSGGLGYTF. Here the CDR3 DNA reads TGTGCCAGCTCTGGGGACAGCGGAGGGTTAGGCTACACCTTC.

V gene TRBV5-6 combines with J gene TRBJ1-5, with 8 bases identical to TRBD1. This CDR3 is built from 15 residues. Germline V gene sequence: CDR1 SGHDT, CDR2 YYEEEE. With 4 bases clipped from V and 4 bases from J, the junction kept 7 bases outside the gene matches. The CDR3 loop is CASSPTGDLNQPQHF. The CDR3 region has the DNA TGTGCCAGCAGCCCGACAGGGGATCTGAATCAGCCCCAGCATTTT.

The chain combines TRBV6-5 with TRBJ1-2, with D possibly matching TRBD1 (6 bases). Looked up from germline, CDR1 is MNHEY and CDR2 is SVGAGI. The germline V and J ends were trimmed by 5 bases and 8 bases, with 15 bases remaining between them. CDR3 length: 13 amino acids. DNA of the CDR3: TGTGCCAGCAGTCCGTCCCGGGACACGGGCTACACCTTC. Translating it yields CASSPSRDTGYTF.

The chain is built from TRBV18 and TRBJ1-2, with no clear D. V lost 6 bases and J lost 4, with 18 bases in between. This CDR3 spans 15 amino acids. Germline assignment: CDR1 KGHSH and CDR2 LQKENI. The CDR3 nucleotides are TGTGCCAGCTCTCCCACACACGGGTCTTCCTATGGCTACACCTTC. Its protein product is CASSPTHGSSYGYTF.

This chain connects TRBV11-2 to TRBJ2-1; 7 nucleotides align to TRBD2. V lost 6 bases, J lost 5 bases, and 13 bases stayed unmatched. The CDR3 extends over 16 amino acids. Germline V CDR1 and CDR2: SGHAT, FQNNGV. The DNA for the CDR3 is TGTGCCAGCAGTTATACCCCGGGGGGTAGCAACAATGAGCAGTTCTTC. This gives the protein CASSYTPGGSNNEQFF. Supplemented by reference TRBV11-2 and TRBJ2-1, the full variable domain reads EAGVAQSPRYKIIEKRQSVAFWCNPISGHATLYWYQQILGQGPKLLIQFQNNGVVDDSQLPKDRFSAERLKGVDSTLKIQPAKLEDSAVYLCASSYTPGGSNNEQFFGPGTRLTVL.

The chain joins TRBV5-1 to TRBJ2-7, with 11 bases identical to TRBD1. The germline CDR1 and CDR2 sequences are SGHRS and YFSETQ. V lost 0 bases and J lost 5; bases outside the gene matches: 10. The CDR3 extends over 17 amino acids. CDR3 bases: TGCGCCAGCAGCTTGGGGTCCTGGACAGGGGGCATCAACGAGCAGTACTTC. This codes for CASSLGSWTGGINEQYF.

This clone was picked up one time. This chain joins TRBV19 and TRBJ1-1, with D unresolved. The CDR3 length is 13 residues. V was cut by 2 bases and J by 3 bases, with 7 bases left in between. CDR1 and CDR2 from the germline V gene are LNHDA and SQIVND (reference sequence). CDR3 sequence reads: CASSILQDTEAFF. The CDR3 nucleotides read TGTGCCAGTAGTATACTGCAGGACACTGAAGCTTTCTTT.